One and the same sample provided the 8 T cell receptor beta chains below, sequenced in a study of blood T cells in healthy people across ages. Primers used in a second PCR of about 7 to 12 cycles were a sample-barcoded 5' primer and a J-beta primer mix. TCRdb analysed the 5' RACE reads with MiXCR anew, one entry per CDR3 protein. Of 1.5 million or so distinct CDR3 sequences in the sample, around 40% were seen once. Sequencing input: blood. These receptors all stem from a woman between 18 and 29 years old in good health.

This clonotype appeared a few times. The genes are TRBV10-1 and TRBJ2-7; 7 bases agree with TRBD1. Per germline, CDR1 WNHNN and CDR2 SYGVQD (reference sequence). V gave up 3 bases and J gave up 4 bases; unmatched junction bases: 6. The CDR3 totals 14 residues. The CDR3 DNA reads TGCGCCAGCAGTGATCCCGACAGGGCTTACGAGCAGTACTTC. Its protein product is CASSDPDRAYEQYF.

A single count supports this clonotype. The chain recombines TRBV18 with TRBJ1-3; D gene ambiguous. Germline V gene data show CDR1 as KGHSH and CDR2 as LQKENI. The V gene lost 3 bases and the J gene lost 1 base, with 13 bases spanning the gap. CDR3 length: 16 residues. The DNA for the CDR3 is TGTGCCAGCTCACCCTCCGGTCCCCAGTCTGGAAACACCATATATTTT. Amino acid sequence: CASSPSGPQSGNTIYF.

J is TRBJ1-2 and V is TRBV20-1; 9 bases map to TRBD1. Trimming at V came to 4 bases and at J to 8 bases, leaving 11 bases not matched to a gene. CDR1 is DFQATT, CDR2 SNEGSKA, per germline (reference sequence). This CDR3 has 14 residues. Written as DNA, the CDR3 is TGCAGTGCTAATCCCGGGACAGGGTTTCGAGGCTACACCTTC. Translation: CSANPGTGFRGYTF.

The sample holds a few counts of this clonotype. V usage is TRBV2 and J usage is TRBJ2-4; tentatively, D is TRBD1 or TRBD2 (5 bases each). The V gene's germline CDR1 is SNHLY and CDR2 FYNNEI. The CDR3 has 15 residues. V was shortened by 6 bases and J by 0 bases, with 12 bases between the two germline ends. The CDR3 nucleotides are TGTGCCAGCAGGTCCCCGGGGCTAGCCAAAAACATTCAGTACTTC. Translated, it gives CASRSPGLAKNIQYF. Full variable domain (remainder filled in from reference TRBV2 and TRBJ2-4): EPEVTQTPSHQVTQMGQEVILRCVPISNHLYFYWYRQILGQKVEFLVSFYNNEISEKSEIFDDQFSVERPDGSNFTLKIRSTKLEDSAMYFCASRSPGLAKNIQYFGAGTRLSVL.

There are a few counts of this clonotype. The chain carries TRBV27 and TRBJ1-2; the D is unclear. V lost 3 bases and J 8 bases, leaving 13 bases between the germline ends. Germline values: CDR1 MNHEY, CDR2 SMNVEV (reference sequence). This CDR3 spans 13 amino acids. The CDR3 nucleotides read TGTGCCAGCAGTTTCCTCCGGGATCGCGGCTACACCTTC. Translated, it gives CASSFLRDRGYTF.

In its sample, this clonotype was seen a few times. The chain carries TRBV14 and TRBJ2-7; no definite D call. The V gene's germline CDR1 is SGHDN and CDR2 FVKESK. The CDR3 contains 14 residues. V shed 1 base and J shed 2 bases, with 9 bases lying between them. CDR3 DNA sequence: TGTGCCAGCAGCCAAGTTCCCAGTCCCTACGAGCAGTACTTC. Translated: CASSQVPSPYEQYF. Complete variable domain (other parts from reference TRBV14 and TRBJ2-7): EAGVTQFPSHSVIEKGQTVTLRCDPISGHDNLYWYRRVMGKEIKFLLHFVKESKQDESGMPNNRFLAERTGGTYSTLKVQPAELEDSGVYFCASSQVPSPYEQYFGPGTRLTVT.

The chain has TRBV12-5 and TRBJ1-1; no definite D call. The CDR3 runs 12 residues. Deletions cut 3 bases from V and 4 bases from J, with 6 bases between. Per the germline V gene, CDR1 is LGHNT and CDR2 is FRNRAP. CDR3 amino acids: CASGFSGTEAFF. The CDR3 region has the DNA TGTGCTAGTGGTTTTTCTGGCACTGAAGCTTTCTTT.

In its sample, this clonotype was seen once. Its ends do not fully match the called genes, so a read error is possible. The genes are TRBV7-9 and TRBJ2-7; possible D gene TRBD1, 6 bases. Germline loops: CDR1 SEHNR, CDR2 FQNEAQ (reference sequence). The CDR3 runs to 12 residues. The CDR3 region is CASSSRGYAQYF. The CDR3 coding sequence is TGTGCCAGCAGCTCCAGGGGATACGCGCAGTACTTC.